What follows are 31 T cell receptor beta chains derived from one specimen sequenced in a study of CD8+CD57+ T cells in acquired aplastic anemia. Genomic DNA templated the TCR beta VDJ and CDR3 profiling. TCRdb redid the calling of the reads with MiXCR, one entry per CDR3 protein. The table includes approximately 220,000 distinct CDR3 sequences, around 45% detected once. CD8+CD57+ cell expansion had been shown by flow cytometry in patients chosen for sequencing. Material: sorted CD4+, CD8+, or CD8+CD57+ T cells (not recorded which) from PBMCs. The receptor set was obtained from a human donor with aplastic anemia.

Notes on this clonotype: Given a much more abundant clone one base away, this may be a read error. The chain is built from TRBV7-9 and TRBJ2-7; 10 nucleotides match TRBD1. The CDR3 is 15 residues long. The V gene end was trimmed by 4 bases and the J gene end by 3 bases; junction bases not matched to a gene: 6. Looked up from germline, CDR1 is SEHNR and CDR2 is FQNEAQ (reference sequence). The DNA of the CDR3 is TGTGCCAGCAGCTCCCGACAGGGGGCCCACTACGAGCAGTACTTC. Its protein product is CASSSRQGAHYEQYF. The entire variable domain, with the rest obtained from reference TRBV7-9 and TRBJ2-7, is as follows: DTGVSQNPRHKITKRGQNVTFRCDPISEHNRLYWYRQTLGQGPEFLTYFQNEAQLEKSRLLSDRFSAERPKGSFSTLEIQRTEQGDSAMYLCASSSRQGAHYEQYFGPGTRLTVT.

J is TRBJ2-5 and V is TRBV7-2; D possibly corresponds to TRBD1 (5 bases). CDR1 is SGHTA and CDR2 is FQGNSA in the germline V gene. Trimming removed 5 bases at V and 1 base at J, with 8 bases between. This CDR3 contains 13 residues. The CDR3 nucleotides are TGTGCCAGCAGCGGACAAGCCCAAGAGACCCAGTACTTC. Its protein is CASSGQAQETQYF.

The CDR3 spells CASSETRKNTEAFF. CDR3 nucleotides: TGCGCCAGCAGTGAGACACGCAAGAACACTGAAGCTTTCTTT. The chain combines TRBV10-2 with TRBJ1-1; D remains unclear. Per germline, CDR1 WSHSY and CDR2 SAAADI. V lost 2 bases to trimming and J lost 1 base, with 8 bases between them. The CDR3 extends over 14 amino acids.

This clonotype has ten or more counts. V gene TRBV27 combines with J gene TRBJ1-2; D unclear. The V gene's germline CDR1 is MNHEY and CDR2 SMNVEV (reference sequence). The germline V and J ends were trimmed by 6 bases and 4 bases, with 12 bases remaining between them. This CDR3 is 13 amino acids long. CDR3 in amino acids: CASSVHRTYGYTF. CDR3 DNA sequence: TGTGCCAGCAGCGTACATCGGACCTATGGCTACACCTTC.

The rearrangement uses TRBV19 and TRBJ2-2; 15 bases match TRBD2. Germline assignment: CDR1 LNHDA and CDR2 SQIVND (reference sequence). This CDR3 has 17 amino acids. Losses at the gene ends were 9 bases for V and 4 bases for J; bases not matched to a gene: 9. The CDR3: CASSQGTSGGPTGELFF. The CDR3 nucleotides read TGTGCCAGCAGCCAGGGGACTAGCGGGGGGCCCACCGGGGAGCTGTTTTTT.

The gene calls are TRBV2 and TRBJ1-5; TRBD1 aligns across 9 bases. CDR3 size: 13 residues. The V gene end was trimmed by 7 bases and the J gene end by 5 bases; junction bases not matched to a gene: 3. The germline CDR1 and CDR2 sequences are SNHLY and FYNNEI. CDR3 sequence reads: CASTRQGDQPQHF. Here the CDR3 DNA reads TGTGCCAGCACCCGACAGGGGGATCAGCCCCAGCATTTT.

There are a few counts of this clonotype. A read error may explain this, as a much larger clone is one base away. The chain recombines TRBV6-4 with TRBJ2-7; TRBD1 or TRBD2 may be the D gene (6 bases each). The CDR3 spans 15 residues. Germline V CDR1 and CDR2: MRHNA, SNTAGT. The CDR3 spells CAGSDRGRDPYEQYF. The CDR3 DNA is TGTGCCGGCAGTGACCGGGGGCGCGACCCCTACGAGCAGTACTTC.

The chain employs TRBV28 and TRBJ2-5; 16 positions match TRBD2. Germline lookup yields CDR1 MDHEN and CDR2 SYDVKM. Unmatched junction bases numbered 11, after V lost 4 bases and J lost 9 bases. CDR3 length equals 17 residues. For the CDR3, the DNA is TGTGCCAGCAGTTCCGGGACTAGCGGGAGGGCCTTGGGGGCCCAGTACTTC. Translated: CASSSGTSGRALGAQYF.

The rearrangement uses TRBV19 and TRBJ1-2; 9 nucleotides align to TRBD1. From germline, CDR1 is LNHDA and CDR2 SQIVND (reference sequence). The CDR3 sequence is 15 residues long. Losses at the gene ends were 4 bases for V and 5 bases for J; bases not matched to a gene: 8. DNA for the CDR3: TGTGCCAGTAGTACCTGGGACAGGGAGAGGTATGGCTACACCTTC. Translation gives CASSTWDRERYGYTF.

CDR3 protein: CASSQNSGNTIYF. The CDR3 DNA reads as TGTGCCAGCAGCCAAAACTCTGGAAACACCATATATTTT. The V and J genes are TRBV9 and TRBJ1-3; D ambiguous. CDR1 is SGDLS and CDR2 is YYNGEE in the germline V gene. Trimming stripped 4 bases from V and 0 bases from J, with 5 bases between. This CDR3 has 13 residues.

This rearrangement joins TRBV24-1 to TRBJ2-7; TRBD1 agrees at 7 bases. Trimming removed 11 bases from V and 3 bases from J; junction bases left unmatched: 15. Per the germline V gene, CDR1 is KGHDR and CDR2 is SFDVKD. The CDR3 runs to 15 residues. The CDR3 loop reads CASSQRDRAHYEQYF. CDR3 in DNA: TGTGCCAGCAGCCAAAGAGACAGGGCTCACTACGAGCAGTACTTC.

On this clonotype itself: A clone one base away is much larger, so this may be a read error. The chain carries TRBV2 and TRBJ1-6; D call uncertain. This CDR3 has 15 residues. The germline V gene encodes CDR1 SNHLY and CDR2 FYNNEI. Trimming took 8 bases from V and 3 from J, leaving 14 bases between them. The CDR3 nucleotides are TGTGCCAGCCGAACGACCGCCTACTATAATTCACCCCTCCACTTT. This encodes CASRTTAYYNSPLHF.

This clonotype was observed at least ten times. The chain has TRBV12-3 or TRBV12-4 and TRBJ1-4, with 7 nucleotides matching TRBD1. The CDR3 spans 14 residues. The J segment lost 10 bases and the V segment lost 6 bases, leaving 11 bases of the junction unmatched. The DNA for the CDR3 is TGTGCCAGCAGCAGGGGTGGACAGGAGGGAAAACTGTTTTTT. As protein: CASSRGGQEGKLFF.

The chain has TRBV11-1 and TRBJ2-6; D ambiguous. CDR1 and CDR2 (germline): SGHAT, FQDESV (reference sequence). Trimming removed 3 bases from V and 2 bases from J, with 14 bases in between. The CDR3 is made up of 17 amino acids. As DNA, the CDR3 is TGTGCCAGCAGCTTTACCTCCCAAGGCGCTGGGGCCAACGTCCTGACTTTC. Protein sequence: CASSFTSQGAGANVLTF.

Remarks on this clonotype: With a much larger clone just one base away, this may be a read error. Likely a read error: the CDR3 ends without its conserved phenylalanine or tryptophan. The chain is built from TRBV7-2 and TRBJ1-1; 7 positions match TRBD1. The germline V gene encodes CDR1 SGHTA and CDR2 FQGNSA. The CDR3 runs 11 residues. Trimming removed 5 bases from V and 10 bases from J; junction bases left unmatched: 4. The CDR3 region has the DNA TGTGCCAGCAGCCCGGGACAGCGAGCTTTCTCT. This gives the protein CASSPGQRAFS.

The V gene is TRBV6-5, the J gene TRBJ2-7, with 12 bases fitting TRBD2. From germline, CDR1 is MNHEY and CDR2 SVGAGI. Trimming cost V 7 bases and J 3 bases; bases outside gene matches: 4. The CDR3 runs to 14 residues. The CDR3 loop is CASTTSGGHYEQYF. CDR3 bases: TGTGCCAGCACCACTAGCGGGGGGCACTACGAGCAGTACTTC.

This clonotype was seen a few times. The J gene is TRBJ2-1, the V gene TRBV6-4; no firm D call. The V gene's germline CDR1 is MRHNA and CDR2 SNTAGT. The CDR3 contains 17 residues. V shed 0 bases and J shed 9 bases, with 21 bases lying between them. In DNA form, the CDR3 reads TGTGCCAGCAGTGACTCCGGCTCGCCCTATAATTATGGTGAGCAGTTCTTC. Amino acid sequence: CASSDSGSPYNYGEQFF.

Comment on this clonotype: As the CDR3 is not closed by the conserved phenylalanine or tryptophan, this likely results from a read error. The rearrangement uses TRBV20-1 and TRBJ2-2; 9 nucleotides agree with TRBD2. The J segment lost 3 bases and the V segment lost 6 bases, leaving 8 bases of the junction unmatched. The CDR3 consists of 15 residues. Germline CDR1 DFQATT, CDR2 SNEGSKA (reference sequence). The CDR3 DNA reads TGCAGTGCCAGATCTAGCGGGGCTGACACCGGGGAGCTGTTTTCT. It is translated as CSARSSGADTGELFS.

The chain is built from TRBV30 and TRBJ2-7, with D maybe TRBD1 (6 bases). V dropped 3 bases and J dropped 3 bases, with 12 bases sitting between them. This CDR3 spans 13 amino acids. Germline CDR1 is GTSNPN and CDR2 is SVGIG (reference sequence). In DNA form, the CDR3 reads TGTGCCTGGAGGGCCACAGGGCTCTACGAGCAGTACTTC. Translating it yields CAWRATGLYEQYF.

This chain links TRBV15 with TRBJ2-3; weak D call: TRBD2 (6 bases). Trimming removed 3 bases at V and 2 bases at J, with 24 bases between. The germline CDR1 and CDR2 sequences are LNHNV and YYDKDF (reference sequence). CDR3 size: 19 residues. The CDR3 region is CATSSYKLRGKRYTDTQYF. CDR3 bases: TGTGCCACCAGCAGTTACAAACTTCGCGGGAAACGGTACACAGATACGCAGTATTTT.

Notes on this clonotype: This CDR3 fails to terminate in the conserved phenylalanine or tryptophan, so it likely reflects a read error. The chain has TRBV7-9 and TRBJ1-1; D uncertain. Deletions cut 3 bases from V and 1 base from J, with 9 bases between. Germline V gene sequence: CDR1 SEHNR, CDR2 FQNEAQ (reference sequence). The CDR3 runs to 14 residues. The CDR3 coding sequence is TGTGCCAGCAGCTTTGATGGCGGGAACACTGAAGCTTTCCTT. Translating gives CASSFDGGNTEAFL.

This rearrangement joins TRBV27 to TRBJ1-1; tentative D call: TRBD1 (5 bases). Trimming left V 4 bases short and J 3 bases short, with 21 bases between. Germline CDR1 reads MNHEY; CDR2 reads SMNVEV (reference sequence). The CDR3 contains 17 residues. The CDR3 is CASSSPGRAWADTEAFF. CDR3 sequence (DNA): TGTGCCAGCAGTTCCCCAGGCAGGGCCTGGGCGGACACTGAAGCTTTCTTT.

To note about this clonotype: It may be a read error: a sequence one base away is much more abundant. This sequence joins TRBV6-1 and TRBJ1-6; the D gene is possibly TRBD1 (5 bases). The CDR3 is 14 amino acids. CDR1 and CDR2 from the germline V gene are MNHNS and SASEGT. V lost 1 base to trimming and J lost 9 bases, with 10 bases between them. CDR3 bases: TGTGCCAGCAGTGAAGGGGGGGATGGTTCACCCCTCCACTTT. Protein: CASSEGGDGSPLHF.

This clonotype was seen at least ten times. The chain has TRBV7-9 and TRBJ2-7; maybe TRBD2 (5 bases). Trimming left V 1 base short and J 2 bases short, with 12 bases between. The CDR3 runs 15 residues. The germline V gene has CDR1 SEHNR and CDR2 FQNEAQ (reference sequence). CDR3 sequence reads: CASSLEGSRAYEQYF. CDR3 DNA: TGTGCCAGCAGCTTAGAAGGGAGTAGGGCCTACGAGCAGTACTTC.

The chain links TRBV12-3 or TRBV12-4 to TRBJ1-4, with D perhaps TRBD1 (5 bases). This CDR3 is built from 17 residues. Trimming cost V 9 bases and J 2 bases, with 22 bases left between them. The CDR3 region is CASRRQGLTETNEKLFF. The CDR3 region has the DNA TGTGCCAGTCGACGGCAGGGATTGACGGAGACTAATGAAAAACTGTTTTTT.

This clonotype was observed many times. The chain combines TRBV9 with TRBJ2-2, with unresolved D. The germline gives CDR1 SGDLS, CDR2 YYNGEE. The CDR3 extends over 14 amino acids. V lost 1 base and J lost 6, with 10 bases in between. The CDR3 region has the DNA TGTGCCAGCAGCGTAACAATTAAGGCCGGGGAGCTGTTTTTT. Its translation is CASSVTIKAGELFF.

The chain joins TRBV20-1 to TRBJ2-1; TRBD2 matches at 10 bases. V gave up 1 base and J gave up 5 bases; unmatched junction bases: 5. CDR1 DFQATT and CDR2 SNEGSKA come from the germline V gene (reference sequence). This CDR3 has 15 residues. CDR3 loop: CSARGLAGDNNEQFF. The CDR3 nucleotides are TGCAGTGCTAGAGGCCTAGCGGGAGACAACAATGAGCAGTTCTTC.

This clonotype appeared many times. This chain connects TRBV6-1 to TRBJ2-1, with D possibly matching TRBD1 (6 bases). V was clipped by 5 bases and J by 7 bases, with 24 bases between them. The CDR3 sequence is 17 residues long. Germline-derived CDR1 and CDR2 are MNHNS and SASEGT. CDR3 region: CASSRSTATGMRNEQFF. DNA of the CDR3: TGTGCCAGCAGTCGCAGTACAGCCACAGGGATGAGGAATGAGCAGTTCTTC.

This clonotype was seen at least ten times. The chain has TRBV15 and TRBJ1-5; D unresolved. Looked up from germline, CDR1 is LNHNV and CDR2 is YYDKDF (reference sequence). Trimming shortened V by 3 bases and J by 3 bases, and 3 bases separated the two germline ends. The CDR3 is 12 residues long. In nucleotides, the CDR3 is TGTGCCACCAGCAGCAACAATCAGCCCCAGCATTTT. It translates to CATSSNNQPQHF.

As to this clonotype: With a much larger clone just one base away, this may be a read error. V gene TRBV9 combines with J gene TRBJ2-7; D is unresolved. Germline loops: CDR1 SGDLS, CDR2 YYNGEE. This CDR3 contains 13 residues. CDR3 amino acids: CAGSASSNGEQYF. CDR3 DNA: TGTGCCGGCAGCGCATCCAGTAATGGCGAGCAGTACTTC.

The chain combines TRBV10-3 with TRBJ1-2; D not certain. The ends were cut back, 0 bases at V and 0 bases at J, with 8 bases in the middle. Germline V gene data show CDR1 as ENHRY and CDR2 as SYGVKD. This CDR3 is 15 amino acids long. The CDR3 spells CAISESEGSNYGYTF. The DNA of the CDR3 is TGTGCCATCAGTGAGTCGGAAGGGTCTAACTATGGCTACACCTTC.